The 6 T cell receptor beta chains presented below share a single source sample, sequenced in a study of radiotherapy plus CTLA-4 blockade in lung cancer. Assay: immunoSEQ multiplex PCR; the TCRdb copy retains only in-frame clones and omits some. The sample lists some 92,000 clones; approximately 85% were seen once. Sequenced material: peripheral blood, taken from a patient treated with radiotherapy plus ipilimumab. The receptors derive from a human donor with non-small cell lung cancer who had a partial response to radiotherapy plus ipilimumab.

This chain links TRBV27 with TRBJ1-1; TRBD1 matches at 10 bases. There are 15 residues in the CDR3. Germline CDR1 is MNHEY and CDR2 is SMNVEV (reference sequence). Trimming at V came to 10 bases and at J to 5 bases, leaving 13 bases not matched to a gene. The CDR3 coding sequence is TGTGCCACACAGGGGACCGGGACAGGGGTAACTGAAGCTTTCTTT. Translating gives CATQGTGTGVTEAFF.

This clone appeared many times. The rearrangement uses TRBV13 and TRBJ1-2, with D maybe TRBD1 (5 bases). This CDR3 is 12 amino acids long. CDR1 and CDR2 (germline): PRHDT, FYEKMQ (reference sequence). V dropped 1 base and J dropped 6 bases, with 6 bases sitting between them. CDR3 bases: TGTGCCAGCAGCTTAGCAGGGAATGGCTACACCTTC. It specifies CASSLAGNGYTF.

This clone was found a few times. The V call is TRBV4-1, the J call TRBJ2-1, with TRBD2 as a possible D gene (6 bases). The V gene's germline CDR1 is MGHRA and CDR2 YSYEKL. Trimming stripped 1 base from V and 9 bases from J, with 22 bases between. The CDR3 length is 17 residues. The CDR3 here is CASSQVSTAGHGGEQFF. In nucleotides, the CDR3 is TGCGCCAGCAGCCAAGTCTCCACAGCGGGCCACGGGGGTGAGCAGTTCTTC.

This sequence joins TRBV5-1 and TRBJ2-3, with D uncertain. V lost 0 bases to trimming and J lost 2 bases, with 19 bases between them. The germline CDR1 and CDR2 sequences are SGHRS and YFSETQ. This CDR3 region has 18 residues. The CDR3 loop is CASSLGVDFKTITDTQYF. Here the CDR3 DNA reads TGCGCCAGCAGCTTGGGTGTTGACTTCAAGACCATCACAGATACGCAGTATTTT.

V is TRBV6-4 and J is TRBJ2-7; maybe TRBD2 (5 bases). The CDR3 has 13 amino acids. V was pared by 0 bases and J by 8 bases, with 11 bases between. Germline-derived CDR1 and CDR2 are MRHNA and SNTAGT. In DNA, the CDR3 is TGTGCCAGCAGTGACTCTGCGGGTGTTAAGCAGTACTTC. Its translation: CASSDSAGVKQYF.

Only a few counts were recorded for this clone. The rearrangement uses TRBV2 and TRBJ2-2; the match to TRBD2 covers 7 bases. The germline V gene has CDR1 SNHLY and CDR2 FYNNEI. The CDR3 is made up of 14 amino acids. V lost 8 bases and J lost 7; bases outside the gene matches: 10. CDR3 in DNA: TGTGCCAGCCAAGGGCGGGAGAGGGACGGGGAGCTGTTTTTT. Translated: CASQGRERDGELFF.